One T cell receptor (beta chain) is described in this entry. This clonotype occurred many times. Its antigen remains unidentified. Per-base qualities were not stored, and no clone one base away is much larger. TCR beta CDR3 regions were amplified from RNA transcripts. The first round of RT-PCR for the TCR CDR3 was performed with the HTBI primer set and the Qiagen OneStep RT-PCR kit. Libraries were constructed in a second round of multiplex PCR, after which size selection and purification were carried out. The libraries were sequenced on an Illumina HiSeq2000 using paired-end 100 bp reads. The published analysis was carried out like this. SOAPnuke was used to process the raw data, removing reads that contained adapters or uncalled bases, had a mean Phred below 15, or lacked an exact match to the constant primer or identifier. COPE v1.2.5 was used to merge high-quality paired reads, and clonotypes were defined as unique nucleotide sequences. MiTCR v1.1 was used to align the clonotypes against IMGT TRBV, TRBD and TRBJ reference segments. The analysis was restricted to V-J combinations with a frequency above 0.0001, which together covered about 99% of the repertoires. The TCS score was defined as the ratio of F50 (clonal expansion) to E x V (chaos), calculated using BLOSUM62-based TCRdist between CDR3 peptides within each V-J. Welch's t-statistics and random forest reduced roughly 530 V-J features to roughly 13, which were used in a naive Bayes classifier (R e1071). Through fastp at Q25 and MiXCR, TCRdb rebuilt clones from the public reads, retaining in-frame beta chains. Each entry is one CDR3 protein sequence, shown with its most common DNA and genes. TCRdb, not the authors, supplied the V and J calls. Recorded for this sample are some 600,000 distinct CDR3 sequences; roughly 14% of them occurred a single time. The ten most abundant clones make up under 7% of the sample.

Including cysteine and phenylalanine, the CDR3 has 12 amino acids. Solely the CDR3 DNA is kept, with 36 bases framed from the first base. At the junction V is shortened by 6 bases and J by 7 bases; bases outside the gene matches: 6. CDR1 and CDR2, looked up from the germline V gene, are SQVTM and ANQGSEA. Hyperthyroidism patients were newly diagnosed, with disease duration under 2 months, and aged 18 to 65 years. The study excluded patients with uncontrolled infections, other autoimmune diseases, pregnancy or lactation. Diagnoses were based on clinical symptoms, serum thyroxine and TRAb, thyroid ultrasound and orbital computed tomography. Blood from progressor patients was collected at the time of first diagnosis with hyperthyroidism, before any ophthalmopathy symptoms had appeared. PBMCs were isolated from about 9 ml of fresh peripheral blood by Ficoll-Paque density gradient centrifugation. Patients classed as progressors first received a Graves' hyperthyroidism diagnosis and then went on to develop ophthalmopathy during follow-up. Total RNA was extracted with Trizol reagent, and quality was checked on an Agilent 2100 Bioanalyzer.

The data are from a study of T cells in Graves' hyperthyroidism and ophthalmopathy (dated by TCRdb to the late 2010s). In the study overall: Peripheral blood was sampled at the time of initial diagnosis, prior to any treatment. To identify distinguishing TCR V-J signatures, a discovery cohort of around 100 patients was used, comprising 40 to 45 with Graves' ophthalmopathy and around 57 with stable Graves' hyperthyroidism. TCR Vbeta CDR3 sequencing of 130 to 150 peripheral blood samples (fewer than 45 ophthalmopathy, around 80 hyperthyroidism and approximately 17 progressor patients) is reported in the paper. After blood sampling, hyperthyroidism patients were treated with methimazole at a starting dose of 30 mg daily, and ophthalmopathy patients were treated with high-dose intravenous methylprednisolone. The approximately 98 discovery patients were randomly divided into training and test sets at a 7:3 ratio. Whether ophthalmopathy could be predicted prospectively was tested in an independent validation cohort made up of 18 to 20 hyperthyroidism patients plus 17 patients who later progressed to ophthalmopathy. In addition, the study compared T-cell repertoires in thyroid tissue and in blood from roughly six Graves' hyperthyroidism patients.

General findings and caveats noted by the study authors: No statistical method was used to fix the sample size in advance, and group allocation was not hidden from the investigators. Blood samples also contained most of the expanded thyroid clonotypes (frequency above 0.001), which suggests that blood repertoires may reflect thyroid immune responses. A model built on a 13 V-J signature distinguished ophthalmopathy from stable hyperthyroidism, reaching 85% to 90% sensitivity and under 84% specificity in cross-validation and 80%/75% in testing. In validation, progression to ophthalmopathy was predicted by the model with around 71% sensitivity and 72.22% specificity, a median of roughly 6.4 months before onset.

The chain is made from TRBV29-1 and TRBJ1-2; TRBD1 aligns with 9 central bases. Sequences were obtained from blood. The TCR originated in a woman in her 30s with Graves' hyperthyroidism that later progressed to Graves' ophthalmopathy. The DNA is TGCAGCGTGGGGACAGGGAGCGGTGGCTACACCTTC. Translated, this is CSVGTGSGGYTF.